These 23 T cell receptor beta chains share one sample of origin, sequenced in a study of regulatory T cells in long-lasting Graves disease. Time point denoted: newly diagnosed GD, antithyroid drugs for less than 3 months. From PBMCs, RNA was extracted and then used to make the TCR library. Through Arm-PCR of CDR3 regions and iRepertoire HTBI primers, TCR beta libraries were built. TCRdb independently ran MiXCR on the multiplex PCR reads; one entry per CDR3 protein. The sample carries roughly 560,000 distinct CDR3 sequences, around 12% recorded once. The same sample was also studied in work on T cells in Graves' hyperthyroidism and ophthalmopathy.

The sample was peripheral blood mononuclear cells (PBMCs), taken at new diagnosis, from a patient treated with antithyroid drugs. The receptors were sampled from a woman in her twenties or thirties with Graves disease.

The chain uses TRBV6-1 and TRBJ1-1; D might be TRBD1 (5 bases). Germline lookup yields CDR1 MNHNS and CDR2 SASEGT. The CDR3 totals 12 residues. V lost 11 bases to trimming and J lost 7 bases, with 17 bases between them. The CDR3 bases are TGTGCCTCCGGGGGAGGGATAGGTGAAGCTTTCTTT. Its translation: CASGGGIGEAFF.

This clonotype was counted at least ten times. The V call is TRBV20-1, the J call TRBJ1-5; D might be TRBD1 (5 bases). The CDR3 spans 18 residues. With 5 bases removed from V and 0 bases from J, the gap between germline ends came to 23 bases. Germline CDR1 DFQATT, CDR2 SNEGSKA (reference sequence). The CDR3 region is CSAPSAQWGLNSNQPQHF. For the CDR3, the DNA is TGCAGTGCTCCCTCGGCCCAGTGGGGACTCAATAGCAATCAGCCCCAGCATTTT.

Ten or more counts support this clonotype. The chain combines TRBV7-2 with TRBJ2-5, with D possibly matching TRBD2 (7 bases). The germline gives CDR1 SGHTA, CDR2 FQGNSA. The CDR3 has 14 amino acids. V lost 2 bases and J lost 5, with 12 bases in between. In nucleotides, the CDR3 is TGTGCCAGCAGCTTATCGGGGGGCTGGGAGACCCAGTACTTC. Encoded protein: CASSLSGGWETQYF.

This clonotype was detected only a few times. J is TRBJ1-1 and V is TRBV6-1; 8 bases match TRBD1. Germline V gene data show CDR1 as MNHNS and CDR2 as SASEGT. The CDR3 length is 15 residues. Germline trimming cut 3 bases from V and 4 bases from J; bases unmatched to any gene: 7. The CDR3 loop reads CASSDQGARLTEAFF. CDR3 nucleotide sequence: TGTGCCAGCAGTGATCAGGGGGCGCGACTCACTGAAGCTTTCTTT.

This clonotype was counted many times. V usage is TRBV13 and J usage is TRBJ1-1; 9 bases align to TRBD1. After removal of 5 bases from V and 3 bases from J, the junction contained 4 bases not matched to a gene. Germline CDR1 PRHDT, CDR2 FYEKMQ (reference sequence). CDR3 size: 14 residues. The CDR3 protein is CASSIQGADTEAFF. The DNA for the CDR3 is TGTGCCAGCAGCATACAGGGGGCGGACACTGAAGCTTTCTTT.

This clonotype appeared many times. The rearrangement joins TRBV10-3 to TRBJ2-7; 9 bases are shared with TRBD1. Germline assignment: CDR1 ENHRY and CDR2 SYGVKD. This CDR3 comprises 14 residues. V was clipped by 6 bases and J by 0 bases; unmatched bases: 3. DNA for the CDR3: TGTGCCATCAGGGGGACAGGGACCTCCTACGAGCAGTACTTC. This codes for CAIRGTGTSYEQYF.

In this sample, this clonotype turned up a few times. V usage is TRBV20-1 and J usage is TRBJ2-1, with 9 bases aligning to TRBD2. This CDR3 comprises 15 residues. The ends lost 5 bases at V and 10 bases at J; junction bases unmatched: 15. The germline V gene encodes CDR1 DFQATT and CDR2 SNEGSKA (reference sequence). The CDR3 coding sequence is TGCAGTGCTCCCCGAGCGGGACTAGCTGAAGGGGAGCAGTTCTTC. It specifies CSAPRAGLAEGEQFF.

The chain couples TRBV2 to TRBJ2-3, with a tentative D call TRBD2 (6 bases). The CDR3 is 14 amino acids. The ends were cut back, 3 bases at V and 4 bases at J, with 11 bases in the middle. In germline, CDR1 is SNHLY, CDR2 FYNNEI. The CDR3 nucleotides read TGTGCCAGCAGTGATAGCGGAGTCGCAGATACGCAGTATTTT. Its translation: CASSDSGVADTQYF. The whole variable domain, remainder taken from reference TRBV2 and TRBJ2-3, is EPEVTQTPSHQVTQMGQEVILRCVPISNHLYFYWYRQILGQKVEFLVSFYNNEISEKSEIFDDQFSVERPDGSNFTLKIRSTKLEDSAMYFCASSDSGVADTQYFGPGTRLTVL.

Many counts were recorded for this clonotype. The gene calls are TRBV20-1 and TRBJ1-4, with a possible D match to TRBD1 (6 bases). The CDR3 runs 14 residues. Germline V CDR1 and CDR2: DFQATT, SNEGSKA (reference sequence). The germline V and J ends were trimmed by 0 bases and 4 bases, with 9 bases remaining between them. CDR3 in DNA: TGCAGTGCTAGAGATCTGGACAGTAATGAAAAACTGTTTTTT. Residues: CSARDLDSNEKLFF.

The chain links TRBV19 to TRBJ2-7, with unresolved D. Germline values: CDR1 LNHDA, CDR2 SQIVND (reference sequence). V was shortened by 4 bases and J by 2 bases, with 9 bases between the two germline ends. The CDR3 sequence is 13 residues long. CDR3 sequence reads: CASSNPPTYEQYF. In DNA, the CDR3 is TGTGCCAGTAGTAACCCCCCTACCTACGAGCAGTACTTC.

In this sample, this clonotype turned up many times. V and J are TRBV7-3 and TRBJ2-7, with D possibly being TRBD1 or TRBD2 (6 bases each). Germline-derived CDR1 and CDR2 are SGHTA and FQGTGA. The CDR3 loop spans 13 amino acids. The germline V and J ends were trimmed by 1 base and 6 bases, with 10 bases remaining between them. The CDR3 sequence: CASSLKGGSEQYF. In DNA, the CDR3 is TGTGCCAGCAGCTTAAAGGGGGGTAGCGAGCAGTACTTC. Variable domain in full (rest from reference TRBV7-3 and TRBJ2-7): GAGVSQTPSNKVTEKGKYVELRCDPISGHTALYWYRQSLGQGPEFLIYFQGTGAADDSGLPNDRFFAVRPEGSVSTLKIQRTERGDSAVYLCASSLKGGSEQYFGPGTRLTVT.

This chain connects TRBV25-1 to TRBJ1-4; D is perhaps TRBD1 (6 bases). The germline V gene encodes CDR1 MGHDK and CDR2 SYGVNS. The CDR3 contains 16 residues. Trimming stripped 3 bases from V and 5 bases from J, with 16 bases between. In DNA, the CDR3 is TGTGCCAGCAGTGATGGGGGCCGGGGATCAAATGAAAAACTGTTTTTT. It codes for CASSDGGRGSNEKLFF.

In its sample, this clonotype was seen many times. The rearrangement links TRBV6-2 or TRBV6-3 to TRBJ2-5; D gene ambiguous. CDR3 length equals 14 residues. Germline-derived CDR1 and CDR2 are MNHEY and SVGEGT. Trimming cost V 2 bases and J 2 bases, with 9 bases left between them. The CDR3 sequence is CASSYNTLQETQYF. The CDR3 DNA follows: TGTGCCAGCAGTTACAATACTCTTCAAGAGACCCAGTACTTC.

This clonotype was seen ten or more times. CDR3 amino acids: CAIRTSANTGELFF. The CDR3 DNA reads TGTGCCATCCGCACGTCCGCGAACACCGGGGAGCTGTTTTTT. This chain links TRBV10-3 with TRBJ2-2; D gene uncertain. The CDR3 covers 14 residues. V lost 8 bases to trimming and J lost 0 bases, with 10 bases between them. CDR1 and CDR2 from the germline V gene are ENHRY and SYGVKD.

This clonotype came up many times. The chain links TRBV6-2 or TRBV6-3 to TRBJ2-1, with 7 positions matching TRBD2. Trimming removed 0 bases from V and 5 bases from J; junction bases left unmatched: 7. CDR1 and CDR2 (germline): MNHEY, SVGEGT. The CDR3 has 16 amino acids. This chain's CDR3 is CASSYSMREPNNEQFF. DNA of the CDR3: TGTGCCAGCAGTTACTCGATGCGGGAGCCGAACAATGAGCAGTTCTTC.

This clonotype was detected ten times or more. The chain recombines TRBV20-1 with TRBJ2-7, with 8 nucleotides matching TRBD2. Per germline, CDR1 DFQATT and CDR2 SNEGSKA (reference sequence). This CDR3 has 16 amino acids. V lost 3 bases and J lost 3; bases outside the gene matches: 13. CDR3 protein: CSARGGLSGSFYEQYF. Here the CDR3 DNA reads TGCAGTGCTAGGGGGGGTCTGAGCGGGAGTTTCTACGAGCAGTACTTC.

This clonotype was recorded once. The chain combines TRBV7-6 with TRBJ2-2, with unresolved D. Trimming removed 6 bases at V and 6 bases at J, with 8 bases between. Germline V gives CDR1 SGHVS, CDR2 FNYEAQ. The CDR3 runs 12 residues. CDR3 residues: CASRWAAGELFF. The CDR3 region has the DNA TGTGCCAGCAGGTGGGCCGCCGGGGAGCTGTTTTTT.

This clonotype was counted many times. Its ends do not fully match the called genes, so a read error is possible. The chain links TRBV5-1 to TRBJ2-7; D perhaps matches TRBD2 (5 bases). Germline CDR1 and CDR2: SGHRS and YFSETQ. This CDR3 has 13 residues. The CDR3 DNA is TGTGCCAGCAGTTCGGGAAACTCGTACGAGCAGTACTTC. Translation: CASSSGNSYEQYF.

At least ten counts were recorded for this clonotype. The rearrangement links TRBV18 to TRBJ1-2; 7 nucleotides match TRBD1. The CDR3 spans 15 residues. The germline CDR1 and CDR2 sequences are KGHSH and LQKENI. The J segment lost 3 bases and the V segment lost 2 bases, leaving 6 bases of the junction unmatched. DNA of the CDR3: TGTGCCAGCTCACCATCTGCAGGGGGTCACTATGGCTACACCTTC. Its translation is CASSPSAGGHYGYTF.

This clonotype was seen at least ten times. The rearrangement links TRBV5-5 to TRBJ2-3, with a tentative D call TRBD2 (5 bases). The CDR3 has 13 amino acids. Germline CDR1 SGHKS, CDR2 YYEKEE (reference sequence). V was clipped by 4 bases and J by 6 bases, with 12 bases between them. Written as DNA, the CDR3 is TGTGCCAGCAGCAAGACTACTTACGATACGCAGTATTTT. This codes for CASSKTTYDTQYF. Filled out from reference TRBV5-5 and TRBJ2-3, the complete variable domain reads DAGVTQSPTHLIKTRGQQVTLRCSPISGHKSVSWYQQVLGQGPQFIFQYYEKEERGRGNFPDRFSARQFPNYSSELNVNALLLGDSALYLCASSKTTYDTQYFGPGTRLTVL.

This clonotype was recorded at least ten times. The chain employs TRBV20-1 and TRBJ1-1, with D maybe TRBD1 (5 bases). V was cut by 3 bases and J by 3 bases, with 11 bases left in between. The germline gives CDR1 DFQATT, CDR2 SNEGSKA (reference sequence). This CDR3 is built from 13 residues. The CDR3 protein is CSASSGWDTEAFF. CDR3 sequence (DNA): TGCAGTGCTAGCTCAGGGTGGGACACTGAAGCTTTCTTT.

This chain connects TRBV7-8 to TRBJ1-1, with D possibly being TRBD1 (6 bases). The CDR3 has 14 amino acids. Germline V gene data show CDR1 as SGHVS and CDR2 as FQNEAQ. The V gene lost 5 bases and the J gene lost 5 bases, with 15 bases spanning the gap. In nucleotides, the CDR3 is TGTGCCAGCAGCACCGACAGGAGAAGGACTGAAGCTTTCTTT. Translation gives CASSTDRRRTEAFF.

At least ten counts were recorded for this clonotype. The genes are TRBV2 and TRBJ2-7, with D possibly TRBD2 on 5 matching bases. V lost 1 base and J 7 bases, leaving 11 bases between the germline ends. CDR3 length: 13 residues. CDR1 SNHLY and CDR2 FYNNEI come from the germline V gene. The CDR3 coding sequence is TGTGCCAGCAGTGAAGGTCTAGCTCGGGAGCAGTACTTC. Protein product: CASSEGLAREQYF. The variable domain in full, completed from reference TRBV2 and TRBJ2-7, reads EPEVTQTPSHQVTQMGQEVILRCVPISNHLYFYWYRQILGQKVEFLVSFYNNEISEKSEIFDDQFSVERPDGSNFTLKIRSTKLEDSAMYFCASSEGLAREQYFGPGTRLTVT.